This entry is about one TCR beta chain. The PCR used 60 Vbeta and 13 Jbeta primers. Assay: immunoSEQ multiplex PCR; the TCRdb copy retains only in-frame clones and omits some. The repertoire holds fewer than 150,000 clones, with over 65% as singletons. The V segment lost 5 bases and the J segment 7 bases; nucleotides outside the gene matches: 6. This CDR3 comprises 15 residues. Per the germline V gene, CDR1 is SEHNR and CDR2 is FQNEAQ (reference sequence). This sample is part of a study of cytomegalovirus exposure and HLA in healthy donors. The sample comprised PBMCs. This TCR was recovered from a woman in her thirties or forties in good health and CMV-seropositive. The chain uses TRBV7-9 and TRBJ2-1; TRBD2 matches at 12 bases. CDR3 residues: CASSHGLAGINEQFF. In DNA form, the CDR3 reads TGTGCCAGCAGCCACGGACTAGCGGGAATAAATGAGCAGTTCTTC.